Only a few counts were recorded for the clone carrying this TCR beta chain. What it binds is unknown. Method: immunoSEQ multiplex PCR; TCRdb's copy keeps in-frame clones and lacks some. Here the sample spans 150,000 or so clones, roughly nine tenths being singletons. The data derive from a study of lymphopenia after photon versus proton radiotherapy. General study points: Relative stability marked proton patients; photon patients lost diversity and naive cells.

The CDR3 is 14 residues long. V lost 4 bases and J lost 2, with 12 bases in between. Germline-derived CDR1 and CDR2 are GTSNPN and SVGIG (reference sequence). Sequencing was performed on peripheral blood, taken from a patient treated with photon-based radiotherapy. The sequence was obtained from a man in his fifties with gastric cancer. The chain is built from TRBV30 and TRBJ2-1, with unresolved D. CDR3 region: CAWTLTRTYNEQFF. As DNA, the CDR3 is TGTGCCTGGACCCTAACCCGGACCTACAATGAGCAGTTCTTC.